Listed below are T cell receptor beta chains from one sample, sequenced in a study of blood T cells in healthy people across ages. Via MiXCR, TCRdb re-called the 5' RACE reads, giving one row per CDR3 protein. The repertoire includes under 850,000 distinct CDR3 sequences, about 37% of them detected once, and under 15% sits in the top ten. Material: blood. These TCRs come from a man younger than 35 in good health. The CDR3 runs from the conserved cysteine through the conserved F or W. Fields, in order: CDR3 protein, J gene, V gene.

CASSERGFNYGYTF | TRBJ1-2 | TRBV9
CSAAGGPEVPEAFF | TRBJ1-1 | TRBV20-1
CANSGGGQGSSPLHF | TRBJ1-6 | TRBV7-9
CASSEGTGNSPPHF | TRBJ1-6 | TRBV9
CASGEQGGSNYGYTF | TRBJ1-2 | TRBV5-1
CATSQTGSRNTIYF | TRBJ1-3 | TRBV15
CASIPGSSYNSPLHF | TRBJ1-6 | TRBV7-8
CASSVDTSGANVLTF | TRBJ2-6 | TRBV2
CASSPPDRLSGSPLHF | TRBJ1-6 | TRBV7-9
CASSLRQTIYNEQFF | TRBJ2-1 | TRBV6-2/TRBV6-3